These 29 T cell receptor beta chains originate from one sample sequenced in a study of blood T cell repertoires in COVID-19. Generated by immunoSEQ multiplex PCR, the TCRdb table keeps only in-frame clones and is missing some. The data contain roughly 300,000 clones, about nine tenths of them singletons. Sequencing used PBMCs or T cells enriched from blood (not recorded which). Receptors originate from a woman in her 40s with acute COVID-19.

V is TRBV5-1 and J is TRBJ1-2; TRBD1 agrees at 7 bases. Germline V gives CDR1 SGHRS, CDR2 YFSETQ. Germline trimming cut 0 bases from V and 3 bases from J; bases unmatched to any gene: 2. The length of the CDR3 is 14 residues. This CDR3 reads CASSLGDRDYGYTF. For the CDR3, the DNA is TGCGCCAGCAGCTTGGGCGACAGGGACTATGGCTACACCTTC.

This rearrangement joins TRBV27 to TRBJ1-1; D might be TRBD1 (6 bases). Per germline, CDR1 MNHEY and CDR2 SMNVEV (reference sequence). Deletions cut 1 base from V and 1 base from J, with 10 bases between. The CDR3 loop spans 15 amino acids. The CDR3 nucleotides are TGTGCCAGCAGTTTATGGCGGGGGCAGAACACTGAAGCTTTCTTT. Translated: CASSLWRGQNTEAFF.

V and J are TRBV19 and TRBJ1-2, with TRBD1 as a possible D gene (6 bases). Germline V gene data show CDR1 as LNHDA and CDR2 as SQIVND (reference sequence). Between the trimmed V and J ends, which lost 7 bases and 8 bases, there was a span of 8 bases. CDR3 size: 10 residues. DNA of the CDR3: TGTGCCAGTAAGGGGGAGGGCTACACCTTC. Its translation is CASKGEGYTF. The full variable domain, completed using reference TRBV19 and TRBJ1-2, is DGGITQSPKYLFRKEGQNVTLSCEQNLNHDAMYWYRQDPGQGLRLIYYSQIVNDFQKGDIAEGYSVSREKKESFPLTVTSAQKNPTAFYLCASKGEGYTFGSGTRLTVV.

The chain recombines TRBV6-5 with TRBJ2-7; the D gene is possibly TRBD2 (5 bases). CDR1 is MNHEY, CDR2 SVGAGI, per germline. CDR3 length equals 15 residues. V was cut by 0 bases and J by 4 bases, with 13 bases left in between. The CDR3 is CASSYSERAGYEQYF. Here the CDR3 DNA reads TGTGCCAGCAGTTACTCTGAGAGGGCAGGTTACGAGCAGTACTTC.

This clone was seen only once. The genes are TRBV18 and TRBJ1-2, with TRBD1 matching over 8 bases. Per germline, CDR1 KGHSH and CDR2 LQKENI. The CDR3 totals 13 residues. V trimming: 5 bases; J trimming: 3 bases; junction bases outside the gene matches: 2. Written as DNA, the CDR3 is TGTGCCAGCTCAGCGGGACAGGACTATGGCTACACCTTC. Translated, it gives CASSAGQDYGYTF.

This clone was observed a few times. This sequence joins TRBV18 and TRBJ1-4; D not certain. CDR3 length equals 15 residues. Germline V gene sequence: CDR1 KGHSH, CDR2 LQKENI. V gave up 5 bases and J gave up 8 bases, with 18 bases separating them. CDR3 amino acids: CASSNSAGLGEKLFF. CDR3 bases: TGTGCCAGCTCAAACTCGGCGGGATTGGGGGAAAAACTGTTTTTT. The full variable domain, in which reference TRBV18 and TRBJ1-4 provide the parts outside the CDR3, is NAGVMQNPRHLVRRRGQEARLRCSPMKGHSHVYWYRQLPEEGLKFMVYLQKENIIDESGMPKERFSAEFPKEGPSILRIQQVVRGDSAAYFCASSNSAGLGEKLFFGSGTQLSVL.

This clone was counted once. The chain links TRBV5-8 to TRBJ2-2; no definite D call. Between the trimmed V and J ends, which lost 0 bases and 0 bases, there was a span of 9 bases. Germline V lookup: CDR1 SGHTS, CDR2 YDEGEE. This CDR3 has 16 residues. CDR3 DNA: TGTGCCAGCAGCTTGGTTACTCCCTCGAACACCGGGGAGCTGTTTTTT. This gives the protein CASSLVTPSNTGELFF. The complete variable domain, with remaining parts taken from reference TRBV5-8 and TRBJ2-2, reads EAGVTQSPTHLIKTRGQQATLRCSPISGHTSVYWYQQALGLGLQFLLWYDEGEERNRGNFPPRFSGRQFPNYSSELNVNALELEDSALYLCASSLVTPSNTGELFFGEGSRLTVL.

The chain combines TRBV6-5 with TRBJ2-1; TRBD1 is a possible D gene (6 bases). V lost 0 bases and J 14 bases, leaving 11 bases between the germline ends. Looked up from germline, CDR1 is MNHEY and CDR2 is SVGAGI. The CDR3 is 12 amino acids. The CDR3 is CASSYSQGRKFF. DNA of the CDR3: TGTGCCAGCAGTTACTCACAGGGTCGAAAGTTCTTC.

The J gene is TRBJ2-2, the V gene TRBV19; D is perhaps TRBD1 (5 bases). This CDR3 comprises 15 residues. V was clipped by 8 bases and J by 0 bases, with 13 bases between them. The germline CDR1 and CDR2 sequences are LNHDA and SQIVND (reference sequence). The CDR3 DNA follows: TGTGCCAGTCATTCAGGGCTGGCGAACACCGGGGAGCTGTTTTTT. This encodes CASHSGLANTGELFF.

The genes are TRBV19 and TRBJ1-2; TRBD1 matches at 7 bases. The CDR3 is made up of 17 amino acids. Unmatched junction bases numbered 16, after V lost 7 bases and J lost 2 bases. Germline values: CDR1 LNHDA, CDR2 SQIVND (reference sequence). CDR3 bases: TGTGCCAGTAACTCCCTTCTACGGGACAGCTACAACTATGGCTACACCTTC. This codes for CASNSLLRDSYNYGYTF.

The genes are TRBV5-4 and TRBJ1-2; 9 bases fit TRBD1. The CDR3 length is 15 residues. The J segment lost 4 bases and the V segment lost 3 bases, leaving 7 bases of the junction unmatched. Germline CDR1 reads SGHNT; CDR2 reads YYREEE (reference sequence). The CDR3 bases are TGTGCCAGCAGCTCCGACAGGGGGTTTGGCTATGGCTACACCTTC. This gives the protein CASSSDRGFGYGYTF.

CDR3 sequence reads: CASSLVVGSGGYNEQFF. As DNA, the CDR3 is TGTGCCAGCAGCTTGGTAGTTGGAAGCGGGGGGTACAATGAGCAGTTCTTC. V gene TRBV5-8 combines with J gene TRBJ2-1, with 9 bases lining up with TRBD2. CDR3 length: 17 residues. Unmatched junction bases numbered 8, after V lost 0 bases and J lost 4 bases. Looked up from germline, CDR1 is SGHTS and CDR2 is YDEGEE. The variable domain in full, completed from reference TRBV5-8 and TRBJ2-1, reads EAGVTQSPTHLIKTRGQQATLRCSPISGHTSVYWYQQALGLGLQFLLWYDEGEERNRGNFPPRFSGRQFPNYSSELNVNALELEDSALYLCASSLVVGSGGYNEQFFGPGTRLTVL.

This sequence joins TRBV11-2 and TRBJ2-5, with 15 nucleotides matching TRBD2. The CDR3 runs to 18 residues. The V gene end was trimmed by 0 bases and the J gene end by 7 bases; junction bases not matched to a gene: 9. CDR1 SGHAT and CDR2 FQNNGV come from the germline V gene. CDR3 sequence (DNA): TGTGCCAGCAGCTTAGACCTCTCGGGACTAGCGGGGGGCGGGACCCAGTACTTC. It yields the protein CASSLDLSGLAGGGTQYF.

The chain is built from TRBV24-1 and TRBJ1-5; 7 nucleotides align to TRBD1. V gave up 3 bases and J gave up 5 bases; unmatched junction bases: 9. The CDR3 is made up of 16 amino acids. Germline V CDR1 and CDR2: KGHDR, SFDVKD. The CDR3 bases are TGTGCCACCAGTGATCCACGACAGGGAAGCGATCAGCCCCAGCATTTT. Protein product: CATSDPRQGSDQPQHF.

This clone was detected only once. The chain joins TRBV19 to TRBJ2-3; D is perhaps TRBD1 (5 bases). CDR1 is LNHDA and CDR2 is SQIVND in the germline V gene (reference sequence). CDR3 length: 16 amino acids. V lost 4 bases and J 0 bases, leaving 14 bases between the germline ends. In DNA, the CDR3 is TGTGCCAGTAGTACCTTCGAAGGGGCGAGCACAGATACGCAGTATTTT. Protein sequence: CASSTFEGASTDTQYF.

J is TRBJ1-1 and V is TRBV28; 8 bases map to TRBD1. The CDR3 loop spans 14 amino acids. With V trimmed by 3 bases and J by 5 bases, 5 bases remained unmatched. Germline CDR1 reads MDHEN; CDR2 reads SYDVKM. This CDR3 is CASSFSQGATEAFF. Written as DNA, the CDR3 is TGTGCCAGCAGTTTTTCTCAGGGGGCGACTGAAGCTTTCTTT.

This chain links TRBV5-4 with TRBJ2-2; TRBD1 aligns across 7 bases. Looked up from germline, CDR1 is SGHNT and CDR2 is YYREEE (reference sequence). This CDR3 is 17 amino acids long. The V segment lost 1 base and the J segment 2 bases; nucleotides outside the gene matches: 8. CDR3 region: CASSLPGQDRNTGELFF. In nucleotides, the CDR3 is TGTGCCAGCAGCTTGCCAGGACAGGACAGAAACACCGGGGAGCTGTTTTTT.

The chain combines TRBV7-6 with TRBJ2-5; no definite D call. This CDR3 is 14 amino acids long. The V and J ends lost 0 bases and 2 bases respectively, with 7 bases between them. Germline V gene lookup returns CDR1 SGHVS and CDR2 FNYEAQ. In DNA, the CDR3 is TGTGCCAGCAGCTTAGCGCTCGGTCAAGAGACCCAGTACTTC. This codes for CASSLALGQETQYF.

As to this clone: Germline is not matched at one junction end, which may reflect a read error. The V gene is TRBV28, the J gene TRBJ1-2, with D tentatively TRBD1 (6 bases). Germline CDR1 reads MDHEN; CDR2 reads SYDVKM. The CDR3 is made up of 12 amino acids. The CDR3, as DNA: TGTGCCAGCAGCCCCCCCACAGGGTTCCAAGACTTC. Amino acids: CASSPPTGFQDF.

Comment on this clone: Other DNA variants within this sample encode the same CDR3. The rearrangement links TRBV5-1 to TRBJ1-5, with TRBD1 identical over 8 bases. This CDR3 is 15 amino acids long. The J segment lost 1 base and the V segment lost 4 bases, leaving 4 bases of the junction unmatched. Germline CDR1 reads SGHRS; CDR2 reads YFSETQ. This CDR3 is CASSPGQGSNQPQHF. In nucleotides, the CDR3 is TGCGCCAGCAGCCCCGGACAGGGCAGCAATCAGCCCCAGCATTTT.

V gene TRBV7-9 combines with J gene TRBJ2-5, with D possibly matching TRBD2 (7 bases). Trimming took 6 bases from V and 4 from J, leaving 12 bases between them. From germline, CDR1 is SEHNR and CDR2 FQNEAQ (reference sequence). The length of the CDR3 is 13 residues. CDR3 nucleotide sequence: TGTGCCAGCAGGGAGAGGGGGGGAGAGACCCAGTACTTC. It codes for CASRERGGETQYF.

The rearrangement links TRBV28 to TRBJ1-1, with unresolved D. CDR1 is MDHEN and CDR2 is SYDVKM in the germline V gene. CDR3 length equals 9 residues. V was trimmed by 8 bases and J by 10 bases, leaving 8 bases between them. The CDR3 sequence: CASGPRAFF. The CDR3 bases are TGTGCCAGCGGGCCAAGAGCTTTCTTT.

V gene TRBV5-6 combines with J gene TRBJ2-1; no firm D call. In germline, CDR1 is SGHDT, CDR2 YYEEEE. V lost 2 bases and J 3 bases, leaving 9 bases between the germline ends. The CDR3 runs to 14 residues. The DNA of the CDR3 is TGTGCCAGCAGCTTTCTCGGAGTCTACAATGAGCAGTTCTTC. Encoded protein: CASSFLGVYNEQFF.

The chain couples TRBV7-2 to TRBJ1-6; 7 nucleotides agree with TRBD1. Germline values: CDR1 SGHTA, CDR2 FQGNSA. The junction had 4 bases not matched to a gene; V was cut back by 1 base and J by 10 bases. The CDR3 runs 14 residues. The CDR3 nucleotides read TGTGCCAGCAGCTTAGAGACAGGGCGGTCACCCCTCCACTTT. Protein sequence: CASSLETGRSPLHF.

The V and J genes are TRBV4-1 and TRBJ2-1, with 12 bases aligning to TRBD2. The CDR3 extends over 18 amino acids. Trimming at V came to 3 bases and at J to 6 bases, leaving 12 bases not matched to a gene. The germline V gene encodes CDR1 MGHRA and CDR2 YSYEKL. CDR3: CASSQDAGLAGPPNEQFF. The CDR3 DNA is TGCGCCAGCAGCCAGGATGCCGGACTAGCGGGGCCTCCCAATGAGCAGTTCTTC.

The rearrangement joins TRBV5-1 to TRBJ2-3, with 8 positions matching TRBD1. CDR3 length: 15 amino acids. V was clipped by 5 bases and J by 1 base; unmatched bases: 6. CDR1 SGHRS and CDR2 YFSETQ come from the germline V gene. The CDR3 loop is CASRPGGFGTDTQYF. The DNA of the CDR3 is TGCGCCAGCAGGCCAGGGGGCTTCGGCACAGATACGCAGTATTTT.

This clone was seen just once. At one end, the junction sequence differs from germline, possibly due to a read error. This chain connects TRBV24-1 to TRBJ1-2; D ambiguous. The CDR3 has 19 amino acids. The germline V gene encodes CDR1 KGHDR and CDR2 SFDVKD. CDR3 residues: CAISDLVIEGGEEYYGYTF. The CDR3 DNA reads TGTGCCATCAGTGATTTGGTTATCGAGGGTGGGGAAGAATACTATGGCTACACCTTC.

There are a few counts of this clone. The chain recombines TRBV9 with TRBJ1-1; the match to TRBD1 covers 10 bases. Germline V lookup: CDR1 SGDLS, CDR2 YYNGEE. Losses at the gene ends were 0 bases for V and 0 bases for J; bases not matched to a gene: 11. This CDR3 has 19 amino acids. Written as DNA, the CDR3 is TGTGCCAGCAGCGTAGGGGACAGGGGATTTCCCCGGATGAACACTGAAGCTTTCTTT. Amino acid sequence: CASSVGDRGFPRMNTEAFF.

The V gene is TRBV6-6, the J gene TRBJ1-6; 12 bases match TRBD1. The J segment lost 10 bases and the V segment lost 5 bases, leaving 6 bases of the junction unmatched. This CDR3 contains 15 residues. In germline, CDR1 is MNHNY, CDR2 SVGAGI (reference sequence). The CDR3 here is CASSEGQGAHSPLHF. The CDR3 DNA reads TGTGCCAGCAGTGAGGGACAGGGGGCCCACTCACCCCTCCACTTT.